Reported below is one TCR beta chain. The source of the sample is a study of technical replicates of blood from a handful of donors. The germline gives CDR1 SGHVS, CDR2 FNYEAQ. The V end lost 1 base, the J end lost 15 bases, and 16 bases lay between the germline ends. The CDR3 contains 13 residues. Assay: immunoSEQ multiplex PCR; the TCRdb copy retains only in-frame clones and omits some. Among some 70,000 clones listed, 80% to 95% were seen once. V usage is TRBV7-6 and J usage is TRBJ2-1; D possibly corresponds to TRBD2 (6 bases). Input material: T cells isolated from PBMCs. The receptor was isolated from a human donor in good health. The CDR3 bases are TGTGCCAGCAGCTTAGTTAGCGGCCGGAACGTGTTCTTC. It yields the protein CASSLVSGRNVFF.